This T cell receptor beta chain was retrieved from a study of blood T cell repertoires in COVID-19. Turning to the study itself: Samples taken during acute and convalescent COVID-19 were collected in the United States, Italy and Spain.

TCRdb's copy holds only in-frame clones and misses some; the assay was immunoSEQ multiplex PCR. The repertoire holds roughly 200,000 clones, just under 90% seen once, with about 6% in the top ten. This clone has more than one count but fewer than ten. V was pared by 3 bases and J by 6 bases, with 14 bases between. The CDR3 is made up of 14 amino acids. CDR1 and CDR2 from the germline V gene are KGHSH and LQKENI. This sequence joins TRBV18 and TRBJ1-1, with a possible D match to TRBD1 (5 bases). The sequence was obtained from a man aged 55 to 70 who had recovered from COVID-19. Sequencing input: peripheral blood. Written as DNA, the CDR3 is TGTGCCAGCTCACCCCTCGCCAGGGTATCTGAAGCTTTCTTT. Its protein product is CASSPLARVSEAFF.